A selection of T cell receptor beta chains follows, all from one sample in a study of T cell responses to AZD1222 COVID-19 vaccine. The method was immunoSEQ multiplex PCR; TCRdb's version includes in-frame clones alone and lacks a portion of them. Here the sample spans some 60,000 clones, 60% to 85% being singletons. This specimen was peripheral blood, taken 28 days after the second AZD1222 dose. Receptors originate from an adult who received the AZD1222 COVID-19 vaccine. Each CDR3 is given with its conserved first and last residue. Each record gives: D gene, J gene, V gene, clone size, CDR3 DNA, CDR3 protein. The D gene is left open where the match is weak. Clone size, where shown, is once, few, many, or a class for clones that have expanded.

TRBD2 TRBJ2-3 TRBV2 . TGTGCCAGCACCGGGACTAGCGGGTACACAGATACGCAGTATTTT CASTGTSGYTDTQYF
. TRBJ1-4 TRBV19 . TGTGCCAGTAGGGCCCGGTTGCAAGCTAATGAAAAACTGTTTTTT CASRARLQANEKLFF
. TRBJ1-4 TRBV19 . TGTGCCAGTAGTAAACAGGGAAATGAAAAACTGTTTTTT CASSKQGNEKLFF
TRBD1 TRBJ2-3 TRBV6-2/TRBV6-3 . TGTGCCAGCAGTTATCTTCGACAGGGGGGCACAGATACGCAGTATTTT CASSYLRQGGTDTQYF
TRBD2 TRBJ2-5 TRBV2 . TGTGCCAGCAGTGGTACTAGCGGGGAGACCCAGTACTTC CASSGTSGETQYF
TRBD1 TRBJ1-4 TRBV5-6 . TGTGCCAGCAGCTCCTGGACAGGGGCGGGTGAAAAACTGTTTTTT CASSSWTGAGEKLFF
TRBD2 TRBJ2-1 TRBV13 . TGTGCCAGCAGCTTAGGCCAGGGACTAGCGGGGGGGATGGAGCAGTTCTTC CASSLGQGLAGGMEQFF
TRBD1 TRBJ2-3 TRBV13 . TGTGCCAGCAGCTTAGCCGCTGGGACAGGGCGTACAGATACGCAGTATTTT CASSLAAGTGRTDTQYF
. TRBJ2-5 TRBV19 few TGTGCCAGTAGTATTGGCGGGGCCGGGGAGACCCAGTACTTC CASSIGGAGETQYF
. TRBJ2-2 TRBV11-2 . TGTGCCAGCAGTTATGCTAGTGGCGCCGGGGAGCTGTTTTTT CASSYASGAGELFF
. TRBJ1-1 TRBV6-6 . TGTGCCAGCAGTGAGGACGGGAACACTGAAGCTTTCTTT CASSEDGNTEAFF
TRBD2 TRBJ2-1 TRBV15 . TGTGCCACCAGCCCCCAAGGGCTTAGCGGGGGGGTGGGGGAGCAGTTCTTC CATSPQGLSGGVGEQFF
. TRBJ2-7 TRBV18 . TGTGCCAGCTCACCAAACGCGGGGAGCTCCTACGAGCAGTACTTC CASSPNAGSSYEQYF
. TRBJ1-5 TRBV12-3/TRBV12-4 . TGTGCCAGCAGTTCACAGGGAGGGCCCCAGCATTTT CASSSQGGPQHF
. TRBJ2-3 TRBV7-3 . TGTGCCAGCAGCCCCGGAGGTGCCCCCGATACGCAGTATTTT CASSPGGAPDTQYF
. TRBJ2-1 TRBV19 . TGTGCCAGTAGTATATCTCTCCAAAACAATGAGCAGTTCTTC CASSISLQNNEQFF
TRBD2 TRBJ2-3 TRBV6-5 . TGTGCCAGCAGTTACGGGGCAGCGGGGGGCTCCACGCAGTATTTT CASSYGAAGGSTQYF
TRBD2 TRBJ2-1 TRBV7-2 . TGTGCCAGCAGCTTAGGACTAGCGGGGGCCTCCTACAATGAGCAGTTCTTC CASSLGLAGASYNEQFF
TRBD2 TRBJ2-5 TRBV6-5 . TGTGCCAGCAGGGGACTAGCGGGGGGCCTGGATACCCAGTACTTC CASRGLAGGLDTQYF
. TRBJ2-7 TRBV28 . TGTGCCAGCAGTTCTCCCGGGCACTACTCCTACGAGCAGTACTTC CASSSPGHYSYEQYF
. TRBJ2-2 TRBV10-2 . TGCGCCAGCAGTGATATAGTGCGTTACACCGGGGAGCTGTTTTTT CASSDIVRYTGELFF
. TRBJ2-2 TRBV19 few TGTGCCAGTAGTACAGGCCTGGGGACCGGGGAGCTGTTTTTT CASSTGLGTGELFF
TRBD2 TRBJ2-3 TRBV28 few TGTGCCAGCAGTAGGCCGACCGGGGGGCGGGGGGCCTCGGATACGCAGTATTTT CASSRPTGGRGASDTQYF
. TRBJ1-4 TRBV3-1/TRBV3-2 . TGTGCCAGCAGCCAAAGCGGGGTAGAAAAACTGTTTTTT CASSQSGVEKLFF
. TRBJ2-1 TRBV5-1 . TGCGCCAGCAGCTTGGATCCGGTTTCTGAGCAGTTCTTC CASSLDPVSEQFF
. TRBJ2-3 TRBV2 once TGTGCCAGCAGTGAACCTGGGGGGAGCACAGATACGCAGTATTTT CASSEPGGSTDTQYF
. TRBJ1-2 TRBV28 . TGTGCCAGCAGGGGGGACATTTCCTATGGCTACACCTTC CASRGDISYGYTF
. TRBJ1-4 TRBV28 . TGTGCCAGCAGTGGGGGGGCGGTAAATGAAAAACTGTTTTTT CASSGGAVNEKLFF
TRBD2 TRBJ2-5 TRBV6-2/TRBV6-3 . TGTGCCAGCAGTTTGCTAGCGGGGAGTCAGGAGACCCAGTACTTC CASSLLAGSQETQYF
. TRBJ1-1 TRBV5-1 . TGCGCCAGCACCCGTGTCGGGGCAGGGAACACTGAAGCTTTCTTT CASTRVGAGNTEAFF
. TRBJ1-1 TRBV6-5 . TGTGCCAGCAGTTACTCGTGGACAGCTAAAACTGAAGCTTTCTTT CASSYSWTAKTEAFF
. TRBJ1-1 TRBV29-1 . TGCAGCGTCGAAAGGGCAGGGAGGGAAACTGAAGCTTTCTTT CSVERAGRETEAFF
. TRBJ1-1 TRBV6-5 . TGTGCCAGCAGTTATAGGGTTGGGACTTTCTTT CASSYRVGTFF
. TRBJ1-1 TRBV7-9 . TGTGCCAGCAGCTCTACAGGCAGGGGAAACACTGAAGCTTTCTTT CASSSTGRGNTEAFF
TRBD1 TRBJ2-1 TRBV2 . TGTGCCAGCAGCCGGGACAGAAGGTCCAATGAGCAGTTCTTC CASSRDRRSNEQFF
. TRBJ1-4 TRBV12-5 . TGTGCTAGTGGTGTCGCGCGCGAAAAACTGTTTTTT CASGVAREKLFF
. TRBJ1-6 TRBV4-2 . TGTGCCAGCAGCCTCAGGGTAGGGAATTCACCCCTCCACTTT CASSLRVGNSPLHF
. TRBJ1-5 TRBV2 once TGTGCCAGCAGTGATAGGGATAGCAATCAGCCCCAGCATTTT CASSDRDSNQPQHF
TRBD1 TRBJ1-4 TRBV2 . TGTGCCAGCAGGGGACAGGGTAATGAAAAACTGTTTTTT CASRGQGNEKLFF
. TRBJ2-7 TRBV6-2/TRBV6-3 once TGTGCCAGCAGTTATTCGGGTCGCTACGAGCAATACTTC CASSYSGRYEQYF
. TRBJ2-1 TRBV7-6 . TGTGCCAGCAGTTCCAGGGCGGGATACAATGAGCAGTTCTTC CASSSRAGYNEQFF
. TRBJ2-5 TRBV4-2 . TGTGCCAGCAGCCAAGATGAGGGGGGGCGAGAGACCCAGTACTTC CASSQDEGGRETQYF
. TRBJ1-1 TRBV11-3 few TGTGCCAGCAGTAGAGTTAGGACTGAAGCTTTCTTT CASSRVRTEAFF
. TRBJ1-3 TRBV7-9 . TGTGCCAGCAGCTTAGACGGGGTCTGGAACACCATATATTTT CASSLDGVWNTIYF
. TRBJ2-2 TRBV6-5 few TGTGCCAGCAGTATCGGGACTTCGAACACCGGGGAGCTGTTTTTT CASSIGTSNTGELFF
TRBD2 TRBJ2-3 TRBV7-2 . TGTGCCAGCAGCCTTAGCGGGGGGGCAGATACGCAGTATTTT CASSLSGGADTQYF
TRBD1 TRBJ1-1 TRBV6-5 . TGTGCCAGCAGTTACGGGACAGGGGACACTGAAGCTTTCTTT CASSYGTGDTEAFF
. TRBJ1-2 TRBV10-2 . TGCGCCAGCAGTGAGCAGGAGGGTGGCTACACCTTC CASSEQEGGYTF